This passage covers 23 T cell receptor beta chains from one sample sequenced in a study of shared clonotypes between healthy human individuals. Data came from immunoSEQ multiplex PCR; TCRdb stores just in-frame clones and leaves some out. Altogether 1 million to 1.3 million clones are present, around three quarters being singletons, with the ten largest covering under 0.8%. The sample taken for sequencing was memory CD4+ T cells from PBMCs. Sample subset: CD45RA-negative fraction. The origin of the receptors is a man between 18 and 29 years old in good health. Some clones in this sample may be carry-over from other donors' samples.

This clone was recorded only once. The chain has TRBV28 and TRBJ2-7, with 7 positions matching TRBD2. The CDR3 spans 15 residues. V shed 3 bases, J shed 4 bases, and the junction held 9 bases outside the gene matches. The germline CDR1 and CDR2 sequences are MDHEN and SYDVKM. The CDR3: CASSLMGGLRYEQYF. The DNA of the CDR3 is TGTGCCAGCAGTTTGATGGGAGGGCTAAGGTACGAGCAGTACTTC.

The table lists this clone with a count of one. This rearrangement joins TRBV7-3 to TRBJ2-2; 9 nucleotides match TRBD1. The CDR3 loop spans 16 amino acids. Germline V gene data show CDR1 as SGHTA and CDR2 as FQGTGA. V was pared by 5 bases and J by 5 bases, with 9 bases of the junction left unmatched. CDR3 sequence (DNA): TGTGCCAGCAGCCTAGCCGGGACAGGGAGGACCGGGGAGCTGTTTTTT. Translated: CASSLAGTGRTGELFF. The full variable domain, in which reference TRBV7-3 and TRBJ2-2 provide the parts outside the CDR3, is GAGVSQTPSNKVTEKGKYVELRCDPISGHTALYWYRQSLGQGPEFLIYFQGTGAADDSGLPNDRFFAVRPEGSVSTLKIQRTERGDSAVYLCASSLAGTGRTGELFFGEGSRLTVL.

This clone has only a few counts. This chain uses TRBV7-3 with TRBJ1-1, with D unclear. The V gene's germline CDR1 is SGHTA and CDR2 FQGTGA. Trimming took off 2 bases at V and 0 bases at J, with 10 bases between the two ends. The CDR3 length is 15 residues. CDR3 in DNA: TGTGCCAGCAGCTTATTCGGGATCATGAACACTGAAGCTTTCTTT. Translation: CASSLFGIMNTEAFF.

This clone was seen only a few times. The V and J genes are TRBV5-1 and TRBJ2-5; D is unclear. The germline V and J ends were trimmed by 4 bases and 0 bases, with 13 bases remaining between them. The CDR3 totals 15 residues. The V gene's germline CDR1 is SGHRS and CDR2 YFSETQ. The CDR3 sequence is CASSRSTAYQETQYF. In nucleotides, the CDR3 is TGCGCCAGCAGCCGTAGTACAGCCTACCAAGAGACCCAGTACTTC.

This clone was observed a few times. The chain combines TRBV7-3 with TRBJ2-3; 11 bases line up with TRBD2. Germline V gene sequence: CDR1 SGHTA, CDR2 FQGTGA. V gave up 4 bases and J gave up 8 bases; unmatched junction bases: 8. The CDR3 consists of 15 residues. CDR3 residues: CASSSLAGGRGTQYF. Written as DNA, the CDR3 is TGTGCCAGCAGCTCCTTAGCGGGAGGGCGCGGTACGCAGTATTTT.

The V call is TRBV2, the J call TRBJ2-3; 7 nucleotides agree with TRBD2. J gave up 8 bases and V 3 bases, and 8 bases lay outside the gene matches. This CDR3 comprises 14 residues. In germline, CDR1 is SNHLY, CDR2 FYNNEI. The DNA for the CDR3 is TGTGCCAGCAGTGATGTGGTCCGGGAGGCTACGCAGTATTTT. Amino acid sequence: CASSDVVREATQYF.

The count of this clone is one. The J gene is TRBJ2-5, the V gene TRBV7-8; the match to TRBD1 covers 7 bases. J was trimmed by 5 bases and V by 5 bases; bases with no gene match: 8. In germline, CDR1 is SGHVS, CDR2 FQNEAQ. This CDR3 contains 14 residues. Here the CDR3 reads CASSPRGLGETQYF. In DNA form, the CDR3 reads TGTGCCAGCAGCCCGAGGGGGCTTGGGGAGACCCAGTACTTC. The whole variable domain, remainder taken from reference TRBV7-8 and TRBJ2-5, is GAGVSQSPRYKVAKRGQDVALRCDPISGHVSLFWYQQALGQGPEFLTYFQNEAQLDKSGLPSDRFFAERPEGSVSTLKIQRTQQEDSAVYLCASSPRGLGETQYFGPGTRLLVL.

The chain has TRBV18 and TRBJ1-3; D unresolved. V shed 3 bases and J shed 0 bases, with 12 bases lying between them. The CDR3 runs 16 residues. Looked up from germline, CDR1 is KGHSH and CDR2 is LQKENI. CDR3 sequence (DNA): TGTGCCAGCTCACCCCTTATACCAAGCTCTGGAAACACCATATATTTT. It is translated as CASSPLIPSSGNTIYF.

As concerns this clone: This sequence may be a read error, since a much larger clone differs from it by one base. This sequence joins TRBV6-5 and TRBJ1-2, with D tentatively TRBD1 (5 bases). CDR3 size: 15 residues. Trimming left V 11 bases short and J 4 bases short, with 23 bases between. Germline values: CDR1 MNHEY, CDR2 SVGAGI. This chain's CDR3 is CAGASQGRRIYGYTF. The CDR3 bases are TGTGCCGGCGCATCGCAGGGACGCCGGATCTATGGCTACACCTTC.

V gene TRBV28 combines with J gene TRBJ1-3; D possibly corresponds to TRBD1 (5 bases). V lost 2 bases, J lost 5 bases, and 13 bases lay in between. This CDR3 has 15 residues. Germline CDR1 MDHEN, CDR2 SYDVKM. CDR3 loop: CASSLQGTARNTIYF. Written as DNA, the CDR3 is TGTGCCAGCAGTTTACAAGGGACGGCAAGAAACACCATATATTTT. Drawing the rest from reference TRBV28 and TRBJ1-3, the complete variable domain is DVKVTQSSRYLVKRTGEKVFLECVQDMDHENMFWYRQDPGLGLRLIYFSYDVKMKEKGDIPEGYSVSREKKERFSLILESASTNQTSMYLCASSLQGTARNTIYFGEGSWLTVV.

This clone was found a few times. This chain joins TRBV5-3 and TRBJ2-7; D remains unclear. TRBV5-3 is annotated as an ORF whose role is uncertain. The CDR3 loop spans 9 amino acids. Trimming removed 3 bases from V and 6 bases from J, with 1 base in between. CDR3 in amino acids: CARSCEQYF. In DNA, the CDR3 is TGTGCCAGAAGCTGCGAGCAGTACTTC.

The chain carries TRBV28 and TRBJ1-2; D might be TRBD1 (5 bases). From germline, CDR1 is MDHEN and CDR2 SYDVKM. The V end was cut by 5 bases, the J end by 1 base, with 14 bases between. The CDR3 spans 15 residues. CDR3 DNA sequence: TGTGCCAGCAGTCTAGGGGCGCCCCTTAACTATGGCTACACCTTC. As protein: CASSLGAPLNYGYTF.

This chain joins TRBV5-1 and TRBJ2-5, with D possibly matching TRBD1 (6 bases). Germline V gene data show CDR1 as SGHRS and CDR2 as YFSETQ. Trimming removed 3 bases from V and 3 bases from J, with 18 bases in between. There are 16 residues in the CDR3. The CDR3 DNA sequence: TGCGCCAGCAGCTCAAGACCGGGACAAGTAAAAGAGACCCAGTACTTC. It specifies CASSSRPGQVKETQYF.

V gene TRBV29-1 combines with J gene TRBJ2-3; TRBD1 or TRBD2 may be the D gene (6 bases each). Germline CDR1 reads SQVTM; CDR2 reads ANQGSEA. The CDR3 runs to 14 residues. Trimming took off 4 bases at V and 0 bases at J, with 11 bases between the two ends. CDR3 region: CSVGGAESTDTQYF. The DNA of the CDR3 is TGCAGCGTTGGGGGGGCGGAAAGCACAGATACGCAGTATTTT.

This clone was seen many times. V gene TRBV25-1 combines with J gene TRBJ1-5; D is unclear. This CDR3 region has 14 residues. V lost 3 bases to trimming and J lost 6 bases, with 12 bases between them. Germline CDR1 MGHDK, CDR2 SYGVNS. In nucleotides, the CDR3 is TGTGCCAGCAGTGAGTGGGGTACGGGTCAGCCCCAGCATTTT. This encodes CASSEWGTGQPQHF.

This clone was seen once. This likely came from a read error, as a far larger clone is one base away. This chain links TRBV6-5 with TRBJ2-7; 10 bases agree with TRBD2. The germline V gene encodes CDR1 MNHEY and CDR2 SVGAGI. The CDR3 has 13 amino acids. V lost 8 bases to trimming and J lost 4 bases; unmatched junction nucleotides: 5. CDR3 residues: CASPLAGGYEQYF. CDR3 sequence (DNA): TGTGCCAGCCCCTTAGCGGGGGGTTACGAGCAGTACTTC.

This sequence joins TRBV7-4 and TRBJ2-7; 7 nucleotides align to TRBD1. The CDR3 consists of 16 residues. J lost 4 bases, V lost 3 bases, and 12 bases had no gene match. Germline V gene data show CDR1 as SGHVT and CDR2 as SQSDAQ. The CDR3 here is CASSLRWGQQDYEQYF. The CDR3 DNA is TGTGCCAGCAGCTTGCGGTGGGGACAGCAAGATTACGAGCAGTACTTC.

This chain joins TRBV6-1 and TRBJ1-2; a possible D gene is TRBD1 (5 bases). Germline CDR1 is MNHNS and CDR2 is SASEGT. With 4 bases removed from V and 7 bases from J, the gap between germline ends came to 16 bases. CDR3 length equals 14 residues. CDR3 coding DNA: TGTGCCAGCAGTGTAGGGAGGGTCCAGGGTGGCTACACCTTC. This codes for CASSVGRVQGGYTF.

This chain joins TRBV10-3 and TRBJ1-1; D uncertain. The germline V gene encodes CDR1 ENHRY and CDR2 SYGVKD. V lost 0 bases to trimming and J lost 1 base, with 9 bases between them. The CDR3 loop spans 15 amino acids. CDR3 sequence: CAISESTTANTEAFF. As DNA, the CDR3 is TGTGCCATCAGTGAGTCGACGACGGCGAACACTGAAGCTTTCTTT.

The gene calls are TRBV7-2 and TRBJ1-2; tentative D call: TRBD1 (6 bases). The CDR3 is made up of 17 amino acids. Germline CDR1 SGHTA, CDR2 FQGNSA. V was cut by 4 bases and J by 2 bases, with 20 bases left in between. Written as DNA, the CDR3 is TGTGCCAGCAGCTCACGGGGGGGCCTTATTACGAACTATGGCTACACCTTC. Translating gives CASSSRGGLITNYGYTF.

The rearrangement links TRBV29-1 to TRBJ2-7; the match to TRBD1 covers 8 bases. This CDR3 is 12 amino acids long. J gave up 9 bases and V 2 bases, and 6 bases lay outside the gene matches. CDR1 and CDR2 from the germline V gene are SQVTM and ANQGSEA. The DNA of the CDR3 is TGCAGCGTTGAAACCGACAGGGGCGTGCAGTACTTC. As protein: CSVETDRGVQYF.

The chain joins TRBV18 to TRBJ1-3, with D perhaps matching TRBD1 (5 bases). Germline V gene sequence: CDR1 KGHSH, CDR2 LQKENI. Between the trimmed V and J ends, which lost 5 bases and 0 bases, there was a span of 14 bases. The CDR3 is 16 amino acids. CDR3 DNA sequence: TGTGCCAGCTCATTCGCCGGGACGGTCTCTGGAAACACCATATATTTT. As protein: CASSFAGTVSGNTIYF.

This chain joins TRBV28 and TRBJ1-5, with unresolved D. This CDR3 is 12 amino acids long. CDR1 is MDHEN, CDR2 SYDVKM, per germline. The V and J ends lost 6 bases and 3 bases respectively, with 6 bases between them. The CDR3 loop reads CASRGNNQPQHF. In nucleotides, the CDR3 is TGTGCCAGCAGGGGTAACAATCAGCCCCAGCATTTT.